The T cell receptor beta chain under discussion was sequenced for a study of PD-L1 blockade in urothelial cancer. Study overall: Blood analysis occurred 3 weeks (second dose) and 6 weeks after treatment start. Study-wide findings and caveats: Below-median pretreatment blood TCR clonality predicted better survival.

Turning to this clone: Its antigen is not identified.

This CDR3 has 14 amino acids. Looked up from germline, CDR1 is SNHLY and CDR2 is FYNNEI. The V end was cut by 10 bases, the J end by 4 bases, with 17 bases between. Each PCR reaction had synthetic TCR analog templates spiked into it. TCRdb keeps only in-frame clones here, not all; method: immunoSEQ multiplex PCR. The data hold approximately 51,000 clones, with 75% to 90% observed a single time. The number of samples from each patient was between 1 and 8, taken pretreatment and on-treatment. This chain links TRBV2 with TRBJ1-3; D unresolved. The TCR comes from a man between 60 and 70 years old with urothelial cancer. Material: PBMCs, obtained around atezolizumab (anti-PD-L1) treatment. CDR3 residues: CAILPSSPGNTIYF. The CDR3 nucleotides are TGTGCCATCTTACCCTCGAGTCCCGGAAACACCATATATTTT. The complete variable domain, with remaining parts taken from reference TRBV2 and TRBJ1-3, reads EPEVTQTPSHQVTQMGQEVILRCVPISNHLYFYWYRQILGQKVEFLVSFYNNEISEKSEIFDDQFSVERPDGSNFTLKIRSTKLEDSAMYFCAILPSSPGNTIYFGEGSWLTVV.